One sample yielded the 26 T cell receptor beta chains listed below, sequenced in a study of blood T cell repertoires in COVID-19. Produced via immunoSEQ multiplex PCR; TCRdb's table is partial and in-frame only. The repertoire holds 150,000 to 200,000 clones, with around 89% as singletons. Sequencing was done on a sample of peripheral blood. All receptors derive from a man aged 18-30 years who had recovered from COVID-19.

The chain joins TRBV6-6 to TRBJ1-5; D call uncertain. The ends were cut back, 6 bases at V and 8 bases at J, with 11 bases in the middle. This CDR3 comprises 12 residues. CDR1 is MNHNY and CDR2 is SVGAGI in the germline V gene (reference sequence). CDR3 bases: TGTGCCAGCAGCCGCCCTGAGGAGCCCCAGCATTTT. Residues: CASSRPEEPQHF.

The chain is built from TRBV3-1 (or the pseudogene TRBV3-2) and TRBJ2-5, with a possible D match to TRBD1 (6 bases). The CDR3 runs to 13 residues. Germline CDR1 LGHDT, CDR2 YNNKEL (reference sequence). The germline V and J ends were trimmed by 6 bases and 4 bases, with 12 bases remaining between them. CDR3 protein: CASRTGFGETQYF. CDR3 DNA sequence: TGTGCCAGCAGGACAGGATTTGGAGAGACCCAGTACTTC.

This clone was seen only once. This chain connects TRBV9 to TRBJ1-2; TRBD1 aligns across 9 bases. CDR1 is SGDLS, CDR2 YYNGEE, per germline. J lost 1 base, V lost 3 bases, and 10 bases had no gene match. This CDR3 has 17 amino acids. DNA of the CDR3: TGTGCCAGCAGCGAACCGGGACAGGGCAATATTAACTATGGCTACACCTTC. This gives the protein CASSEPGQGNINYGYTF.

Only a few counts were recorded for this clone. The J gene is TRBJ1-5, the V gene TRBV7-8, with D unresolved. V was pared by 5 bases and J by 0 bases, with 5 bases between. CDR3 size: 13 residues. Looked up from germline, CDR1 is SGHVS and CDR2 is FQNEAQ. The CDR3: CASSTYSNQPQHF. As DNA, the CDR3 is TGTGCCAGCAGCACTTATAGCAATCAGCCCCAGCATTTT.

Only one count was recorded for this clone. This chain connects TRBV6-5 to TRBJ2-1, with 8 bases that match TRBD2. The J segment lost 6 bases and the V segment lost 2 bases, leaving 9 bases of the junction unmatched. The CDR3 consists of 16 residues. Germline loops: CDR1 MNHEY, CDR2 SVGAGI. The DNA for the CDR3 is TGTGCCAGCAGTTACCGTCTGCCGGGAGGGGGCAATGAGCAGTTCTTC. It specifies CASSYRLPGGGNEQFF.

This clone appeared once. The V and J genes are TRBV7-2 and TRBJ2-4; 7 nucleotides match TRBD1. The germline V gene has CDR1 SGHTA and CDR2 FQGNSA. The trim removed 2 bases at V and 6 bases at J, leaving 7 bases unmatched. There are 15 residues in the CDR3. CDR3 DNA sequence: TGTGCCAGCAGCTTAAACCGGGACAGCGGAAACATTCAGTACTTC. Protein product: CASSLNRDSGNIQYF. Full variable domain (missing parts from reference TRBV7-2 and TRBJ2-4): GAGVSQSPSNKVTEKGKDVELRCDPISGHTALYWYRQSLGQGLEFLIYFQGNSAPDKSGLPSDRFSAERTGGSVSTLTIQRTQQEDSAVYLCASSLNRDSGNIQYFGAGTRLSVL.

CDR3 sequence reads: CASGLAGEWYEQYF. The CDR3 nucleotides read TGTGCCAGCGGTCTAGCGGGAGAGTGGTACGAGCAGTACTTC. V gene TRBV28 combines with J gene TRBJ2-7; 10 bases align to TRBD2. The CDR3 is 14 residues long. Germline CDR1 and CDR2: MDHEN and SYDVKM. Trimming took 8 bases from V and 4 from J; bases not matched to a gene: 8.

Here the CDR3 DNA reads TGTGCCAGTAGCCCGGGACAGGGGATCTCCTACGAGCAGTACTTC. Translated, it gives CASSPGQGISYEQYF. The chain is built from TRBV19 and TRBJ2-7; 10 bases are shared with TRBD1. Germline CDR1 is LNHDA and CDR2 is SQIVND (reference sequence). The ends lost 6 bases at V and 0 bases at J; junction bases unmatched: 5. The CDR3 totals 15 residues.

The genes are TRBV7-9 and TRBJ2-2; 10 nucleotides line up with TRBD2. Germline CDR1 reads SEHNR; CDR2 reads FQNEAQ (reference sequence). There are 19 residues in the CDR3. V trimming: 1 base; J trimming: 4 bases; junction bases outside the gene matches: 12. CDR3 region: CASSLGRRYSGRATGELFF. The CDR3 DNA is TGTGCCAGCAGCTTAGGGAGAAGATACAGCGGGAGGGCCACCGGGGAGCTGTTTTTT.

The chain links TRBV12-5 to TRBJ1-1; D remains unclear. CDR1 is LGHNT and CDR2 is FRNRAP in the germline V gene. V lost 2 bases and J lost 3, with 7 bases in between. The CDR3 runs to 13 residues. DNA for the CDR3: TGTGCTAGTGGTTTGAACACCTACACTGAAGCTTTCTTT. This encodes CASGLNTYTEAFF.

In its sample, this clone was seen a few times. V gene TRBV6-5 combines with J gene TRBJ1-1; D is undetermined. Trimming cost V 7 bases and J 1 base, with 10 bases left between them. The germline V gene encodes CDR1 MNHEY and CDR2 SVGAGI. The CDR3 is 13 residues long. In nucleotides, the CDR3 is TGTGCCAGCACGGTCCCAGGGAACACTGAAGCTTTCTTT. Encoded protein: CASTVPGNTEAFF.

V usage is TRBV29-1 and J usage is TRBJ1-2; 8 bases line up with TRBD1. With 6 bases clipped from V and 0 bases from J, the junction kept 3 bases outside the gene matches. In germline, CDR1 is SQVTM, CDR2 ANQGSEA. CDR3 length: 13 residues. Here the CDR3 DNA reads TGCAGCGTCAAGACAGGGGCTAACTATGGCTACACCTTC. This gives the protein CSVKTGANYGYTF. The complete variable domain, with remaining parts taken from reference TRBV29-1 and TRBJ1-2, reads SAVISQKPSRDICQRGTSLTIQCQVDSQVTMMFWYRQQPGQSLTLIATANQGSEATYESGFVIDKFPISRPNLTFSTLTVSNMSPEDSSIYLCSVKTGANYGYTFGSGTRLTVV.

The chain uses TRBV18 and TRBJ1-2; D gene uncertain. Germline-derived CDR1 and CDR2 are KGHSH and LQKENI. CDR3 size: 14 residues. Deletions cut 2 bases from V and 2 bases from J, with 9 bases between. The CDR3 DNA sequence: TGTGCCAGCTCACCAGCAGCGATCAACTATGGCTACACCTTC. Encoded protein: CASSPAAINYGYTF.

The genes are TRBV12-3 or TRBV12-4 and TRBJ2-7; the match to TRBD1 covers 7 bases. V lost 3 bases to trimming and J lost 3 bases; unmatched junction nucleotides: 2. This CDR3 region has 13 residues. The CDR3 DNA follows: TGTGCCAGCAGTTTGAGGGGGCACTACGAGCAGTACTTC. Its translation: CASSLRGHYEQYF.

V usage is TRBV7-8 and J usage is TRBJ2-1; no firm D call. CDR1 and CDR2 (germline): SGHVS, FQNEAQ. V shed 0 bases and J shed 14 bases, with 14 bases lying between them. CDR3 length: 13 residues. The CDR3 DNA follows: TGTGCCAGCAGCTTAGCCCGGGTCTCCCAGAAGTTCTTC. It codes for CASSLARVSQKFF.

The genes are TRBV9 and TRBJ2-1; D call uncertain. The CDR3 spans 12 residues. Trimming cost V 3 bases and J 5 bases, with 6 bases left between them. Germline CDR1 reads SGDLS; CDR2 reads YYNGEE. The CDR3 reads CASSASNNEQFF. The CDR3 DNA reads TGTGCCAGCAGCGCCTCTAACAATGAGCAGTTCTTC.

This clone was counted a few times. CDR3 coding DNA: TGTGCCAGCAGTCTAGCGGTAGTAGAGACCCAGTACTTC. Amino acids: CASSLAVVETQYF. The chain has TRBV6-2 or TRBV6-3 and TRBJ2-5; 7 positions match TRBD2. There are 13 residues in the CDR3. Looked up from germline, CDR1 is MNHEY and CDR2 is SVGEGT. V was clipped by 5 bases and J by 4 bases; unmatched bases: 4.

This clone was seen once. V gene TRBV29-1 combines with J gene TRBJ1-4; TRBD1 might be the D (5 bases). Germline V CDR1 and CDR2: SQVTM, ANQGSEA. V lost 6 bases and J lost 6, with 17 bases in between. The CDR3 is 14 amino acids. The CDR3 reads CSVSLGAGDEKLFF. The DNA for the CDR3 is TGCAGCGTGTCCCTTGGGGCTGGGGATGAAAAACTGTTTTTT.

Concerning this clone itself: Mismatch with germline at one junction end may stem from a read error. This chain links TRBV9 with TRBJ1-2; 9 nucleotides match TRBD1. This CDR3 is 13 amino acids long. CDR1 and CDR2 from the germline V gene are SGDLS and YYNGEE. CDR3 region: CASSGQGQGDPLF. CDR3 DNA: TGTGCCAGCAGCGGACAGGGACAGGGTGACCCTCTGTTC.

This sequence joins TRBV4-1 and TRBJ2-1, with 7 bases identical to TRBD2. Trimming at V came to 6 bases and at J to 0 bases, leaving 5 bases not matched to a gene. There are 15 residues in the CDR3. Germline CDR1 MGHRA, CDR2 YSYEKL. This CDR3 is CASSSSGNSYNEQFF. The CDR3 DNA follows: TGCGCCAGCAGTTCCAGCGGGAACTCCTACAATGAGCAGTTCTTC.

The rearrangement links TRBV5-4 to TRBJ1-2; the D gene is possibly TRBD1 (5 bases). The CDR3 has 15 residues. The ends were cut back, 0 bases at V and 0 bases at J, with 9 bases in the middle. Looked up from germline, CDR1 is SGHNT and CDR2 is YYREEE (reference sequence). CDR3 DNA: TGTGCCAGCAGCTTGGGAAGGGGCCCTAACTATGGCTACACCTTC. Protein product: CASSLGRGPNYGYTF.

This clone has a single count. V is TRBV10-3 and J is TRBJ2-2, with 8 bases identical to TRBD2. Germline CDR1 ENHRY, CDR2 SYGVKD. V shed 0 bases and J 3 bases; nucleotides not matched to a gene: 12. The CDR3 consists of 19 residues. The CDR3 DNA reads as TGTGCCATCAGTGAGTCTTTTGTATTTGCGGGAGGTGACACCGGGGAGCTGTTTTTT. This codes for CAISESFVFAGGDTGELFF.

The chain carries TRBV21-1 and TRBJ2-7; the tabulated D call, TRBD1, remains unverified against the DNA. TRBV21-1 is assigned pseudogene status. The CDR3 is made up of 14 amino acids. CDR3 region: CASSTQGSDYEQYF. CDR3 bases: TGTGCCAGCAGCACCCAGGGTTCTGACTACGAGCAGTACTTC.

This clone was counted once. V gene TRBV5-8 combines with J gene TRBJ1-2, with TRBD1 matching 7 bases. The germline V gene has CDR1 SGHTS and CDR2 YDEGEE. The CDR3 runs 15 residues. V shed 2 bases and J 4 bases; nucleotides not matched to a gene: 8. The CDR3 DNA is TGTGCCAGCAGCTTTAGACAGGGAGACCCCTATGGCTACACCTTC. Amino acids: CASSFRQGDPYGYTF.

The chain links TRBV6-2 or TRBV6-3 to TRBJ2-2; 7 positions match TRBD2. CDR1 is MNHEY, CDR2 SVGEGT, per germline. The V gene end was trimmed by 2 bases and the J gene end by 5 bases; junction bases not matched to a gene: 5. The CDR3 totals 15 residues. The CDR3 sequence is CASSYRGGRTGELFF. The CDR3 DNA reads TGTGCCAGCAGTTACCGTGGCGGGAGAACCGGGGAGCTGTTTTTT.

V is TRBV6-5 and J is TRBJ2-7, with D possibly matching TRBD2 (5 bases). CDR1 is MNHEY and CDR2 is SVGAGI in the germline V gene. CDR3 size: 14 residues. Between the trimmed V and J ends, which lost 2 bases and 3 bases, there was a span of 11 bases. CDR3 protein: CASSYIGEYYEQYF. The CDR3 DNA sequence: TGTGCCAGCAGTTACATCGGGGAGTACTACGAGCAGTACTTC.